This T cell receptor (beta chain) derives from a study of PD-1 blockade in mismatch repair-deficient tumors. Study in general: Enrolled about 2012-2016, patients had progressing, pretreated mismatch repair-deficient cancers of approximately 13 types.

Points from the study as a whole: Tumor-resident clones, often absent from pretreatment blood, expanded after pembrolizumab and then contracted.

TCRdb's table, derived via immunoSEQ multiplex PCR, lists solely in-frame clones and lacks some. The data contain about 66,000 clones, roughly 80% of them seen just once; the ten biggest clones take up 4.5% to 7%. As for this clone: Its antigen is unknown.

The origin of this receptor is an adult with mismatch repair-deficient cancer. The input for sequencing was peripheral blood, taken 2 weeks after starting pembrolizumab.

The CDR3 is CASSQGRAQYEQYF. CDR3 nucleotides: TGTGCCAGCAGCCAAGGGCGGGCCCAGTACGAGCAGTACTTC. This sequence joins TRBV4-2 and TRBJ2-7, with a tentative D call TRBD2 (5 bases). CDR3 size: 14 residues. Looked up from germline, CDR1 is LGHNA and CDR2 is YNFKEQ. V dropped 1 base and J dropped 4 bases, with 11 bases sitting between them.